The rows below give T cell receptor beta chains drawn from one sample of a study of CD8 T cells in ankylosing spondylitis. TCRdb independently ran MiXCR on the 5' RACE reads; one entry per CDR3 protein. The sample lists some 220,000 distinct CDR3 sequences, 7% to 8% occurring once. Sequenced material: blood, either unsorted or a sorted T cell fraction (not recorded which). These TCRs come from a male donor with ankylosing spondylitis. CDR3s include the opening cysteine and the closing phenylalanine or tryptophan. Each record gives: clone size, V gene, J gene, D gene, CDR3 DNA, CDR3 protein. A D gene is named only where the DNA matches it firmly. A row's size may be missing; if present it is once, few, many or a size class.

>.|TRBV6-5|TRBJ1-1|.
TGTGCCAGCAGTTACCTGACAGGTGGCGAAGCTTTCTTT
CASSYLTGGEAFF
>many|TRBV28|TRBJ2-1|.
TGTGCCAGCAGCCCGGGTTACAATGAGCAGTTCTTC
CASSPGYNEQFF
>many|TRBV5-1|TRBJ2-3|.
TGCGCCAGCAGCAGCAGGCCCGGAGGGGTGGATACGCAGTATTTT
CASSSRPGGVDTQYF
>.|TRBV25-1|TRBJ1-3|TRBD1
TGTGCCAGCAGGGAGGGGACAGGTTCCCACTCTGGAAACACCATATATTTT
CASREGTGSHSGNTIYF
>many|TRBV4-3|TRBJ2-1|.
TGCGCCAGCAGCCAGCGGGGACACTACAATGAGCAGTTCTTC
CASSQRGHYNEQFF
>few|TRBV7-2|TRBJ1-1|.
TGTGCCAGCAGCTTAGCTTCAACCACTGAAGCTTTCTTT
CASSLASTTEAFF
>many|TRBV6-2/TRBV6-3|TRBJ2-2|TRBD1
TGTGCCAGCAGAACCGGGACAGGGGGTCTCGGGGAGCTGTTTTTT
CASRTGTGGLGELFF
>.|TRBV10-3|TRBJ2-1|.
TGTGCCATCACTTCCGGGACCCCGTACAATGAGCAGTTCTTC
CAITSGTPYNEQFF
>few|TRBV29-1|TRBJ1-6|TRBD1
TGCAGCGTTGCGACAGGGGGTAATTCACCCCTCCACTTT
CSVATGGNSPLHF
>.|TRBV4-3|TRBJ2-5|TRBD2
TGCGCCAGCAGCCAAAGGGGGACTAGCGGGATGAAGACCCAGTACTTC
CASSQRGTSGMKTQYF
>many|TRBV7-2|TRBJ2-1|TRBD2
TGTGCCAGCAGCTTAGACGGGAGGGGAAGGCATGAGCAGTTCTTC
CASSLDGRGRHEQFF
>many|TRBV7-2|TRBJ1-1|TRBD1
TGTGCCAGCAGTTACCCGGGACAGTTGAACACTGAAGCTTTCTTT
CASSYPGQLNTEAFF
>.|TRBV7-9|TRBJ2-7|TRBD1
TGTGCCAGCAGCTTTAGACAGGGGGTGATTAACTACGAGCAGTACTTC
CASSFRQGVINYEQYF
>many|TRBV4-3|TRBJ2-4|.
TGCGCCAGCAGCGACGCCGGGATCGGGAACATTCAGTACTTC
CASSDAGIGNIQYF
>many|TRBV7-9|TRBJ2-7|.
TGTGCCAGCAGCTTAGATGCCGGCTCCTACGAGCAGTACTTC
CASSLDAGSYEQYF
>many|TRBV7-8|TRBJ2-2|TRBD2
TGTGCCAGCAGAACCGGGACTAGCGACACCGGGGAGCTGTTTTTT
CASRTGTSDTGELFF
>many|TRBV10-3|TRBJ1-2|.
TGTGCCATCAGTGAGTCCAGCGAAGGCAATGGCTACACCTTC
CAISESSEGNGYTF
>.|TRBV7-9|TRBJ1-1|.
TGTGCCAGCAGCTTGGGCGGGAATATCGAAGCTTTCTTT
CASSLGGNIEAFF
>.|TRBV6-8|TRBJ1-1|.
TGTGCCAGCAGTTACTGCCGTATTGGGAGGGAACCTGAAGCTTTCTTT
CASSYCRIGREPEAFF
>few|TRBV7-8|TRBJ2-7|.
TGTGCCAGCAGCTTATTTGGAGGACTCACCTACGAGCAGTACTTC
CASSLFGGLTYEQYF
>many|TRBV13|TRBJ1-4|TRBD1
TGTGCCAGCAGCTTACTCTACGCAGGGGGGAATGAAAAACTGTTTTTT
CASSLLYAGGNEKLFF
>many|TRBV2|TRBJ2-3|TRBD1
TGTGCCAGCAGTGAAGTGGGGACAGGACCCCCCACAGATACGCAGTATTTT
CASSEVGTGPPTDTQYF
>.|TRBV20-1|TRBJ1-2|.
TGCAGTGCTAGAGATGGGACACACTATGGCTACACCTTC
CSARDGTHYGYTF
>many|TRBV4-1|TRBJ2-7|TRBD1
TGCGCCAGCAGCCCTTGGGACAGGTATACCGAGCAGTACTTC
CASSPWDRYTEQYF
>.|TRBV27|TRBJ1-1|.
TGTGCCAGCGGCGGATGGCAGGATGCGCCCGGGGGAGAAGCTTTCTTT
CASGGWQDAPGGEAFF
>many|TRBV6-1|TRBJ1-2|.
TGTGCCAGCAGTGTGGGGGATCACTATGGCTACACCTTC
CASSVGDHYGYTF
>.|TRBV6-2/TRBV6-3|TRBJ2-1|TRBD2
TGTGCCAGCAGTTGGCGGGAGCCGTCCTACAATGAGCAGTTCTTC
CASSWREPSYNEQFF
>many|TRBV7-2|TRBJ2-1|TRBD2
TGTGCCAGCAGCTTCACCGGGACTAGCGTCTACAATGAGCAGTTCTTC
CASSFTGTSVYNEQFF
>many|TRBV5-6|TRBJ2-6|.
TGTGCCAGCAGTTGGGCTGGGGCCAACGTCCTGACTTTC
CASSWAGANVLTF
>few|TRBV7-9|TRBJ1-1|.
TGTGCCTCTATCCGGGGAGAGGACACTGAAGCTTTCTTT
CASIRGEDTEAFF
>many|TRBV20-1|TRBJ2-2|.
TGCAGTGCTAGAGATGTGGCAGAACGCCCCGGGGAGCTGTTTTTT
CSARDVAERPGELFF
>many|TRBV9|TRBJ1-3|.
TGTGCCAGCAGCCCCGAGGGGGGAGGCCCAGGAAACACCATATATTTT
CASSPEGGGPGNTIYF
>few|TRBV19|TRBJ2-3|.
TGTGCCAGTAGTATACACAACACAGATACGCAGTATTTT
CASSIHNTDTQYF
>many|TRBV7-2|TRBJ1-1|.
TGTGCCAGCAGCTCTCGGGGGATACAAGCTTTCTTT
CASSSRGIQAFF
>.|TRBV28|TRBJ2-7|.
TGTGCCAGCAGACCCATCGGGACGGAGGCCTACGAGCAGTACTTC
CASRPIGTEAYEQYF
>.|TRBV5-5|TRBJ2-2|.
TGTGCCAGCAGCGGCGGGACAGTCACCGGGGAGCTGTTTTTT
CASSGGTVTGELFF
>many|TRBV12-3/TRBV12-4|TRBJ2-1|.
TGTGCCAGCGGCATTTTGGGGGATGAGCAGTTCTTC
CASGILGDEQFF
>many|TRBV4-3|TRBJ2-2|.
TGCGCCAGCAGCCATGAAGCGGAAACCGGGGAGCTGTTTTTT
CASSHEAETGELFF
>many|TRBV20-1|TRBJ2-7|.
TGCAGTGCCCCCTTCGGGGCTAGGAACGAGCAGTACTTC
CSAPFGARNEQYF